This T cell receptor beta chain was documented in a study of response to subunit inactivated influenza vaccine. The V end was cut by 2 bases, the J end by 4 bases, with 8 bases between. CDR1 is SEHNR and CDR2 is FQNEAQ in the germline V gene (reference sequence). The CDR3 sequence is 13 residues long. Study-wide results and limits: After each seasonal influenza vaccination, few new T cells are recruited, the authors suggested.

From the RT-PCR reads, TCRdb called clonotypes with MiXCR, one entry per CDR3 protein. The sample shows roughly 160,000 distinct CDR3 sequences, over 8.5% of them seen only once. A remark on this clonotype: The antigen is unknown.

This receptor was identified in a man in his fifties or sixties who received an inactivated influenza vaccine. The input for sequencing was CD8+ T cells sorted from PBMCs, taken less than 30 months after vaccination. The rearrangement uses TRBV7-9 and TRBJ1-2; D perhaps matches TRBD1 (5 bases). CDR3 sequence: CASSLSGIYGYTF. The DNA of the CDR3 is TGTGCCAGCAGCTTATCAGGGATCTATGGCTACACCTTC.